The present T cell receptor beta chain was sequenced within a study of OX40 agonist ivuxolimab in advanced cancers. Study background: Mean age around 60 years, range about 23 to 80; 82.7% male. Findings of the study overall: With doses of 0.1 to 3.0 mg/kg, CD4+ and CD8+ blood T cells had undergone clonal expansion by week 6.

About this clone: What it binds is not known.

Patients had blood sampled at baseline and again on cycle 4 day 1 and cycle 7 day 1. Here immunoSEQ multiplex PCR was the method, and the copy in TCRdb shows in-frame clones only, minus some. Of about 69,000 clones in the sample, roughly 89% were seen once. Germline V lookup: CDR1 MNHEY, CDR2 SVGAGI. There are 13 residues in the CDR3. The V gene lost 0 bases and the J gene lost 11 bases, with 13 bases spanning the gap. This specimen was CD4+ or CD8+ T cells sorted from blood, taken in a trial of the OX40 agonist ivuxolimab. The chain employs TRBV6-5 and TRBJ1-2; D gene ambiguous. The origin of this receptor is an adult with an advanced solid tumor such as melanoma, head and neck, liver or kidney cancer. CDR3 DNA sequence: TGTGCCAGCAGTTACTCCCTGCGCGGCGGATACACCTTC. Translation: CASSYSLRGGYTF.